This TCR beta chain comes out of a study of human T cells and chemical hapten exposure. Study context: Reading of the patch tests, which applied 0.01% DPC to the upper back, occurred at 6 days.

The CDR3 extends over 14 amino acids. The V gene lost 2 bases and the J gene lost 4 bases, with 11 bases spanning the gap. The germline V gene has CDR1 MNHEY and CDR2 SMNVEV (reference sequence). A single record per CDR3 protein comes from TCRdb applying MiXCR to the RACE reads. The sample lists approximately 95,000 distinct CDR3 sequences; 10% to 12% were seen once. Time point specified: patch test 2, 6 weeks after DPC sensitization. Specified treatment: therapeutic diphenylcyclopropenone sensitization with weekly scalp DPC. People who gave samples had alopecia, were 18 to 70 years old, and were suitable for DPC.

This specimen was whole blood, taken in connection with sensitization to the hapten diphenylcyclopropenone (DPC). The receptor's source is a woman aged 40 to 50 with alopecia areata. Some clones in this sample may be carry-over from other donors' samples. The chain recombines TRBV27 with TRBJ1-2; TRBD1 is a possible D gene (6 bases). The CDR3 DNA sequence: TGTGCCAGCAGTTTACAGGGGCGTGGCTATGGCTACACCTTC. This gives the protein CASSLQGRGYGYTF.